One TCR beta chain is described in this entry. Its antigen is undetermined. This record belongs to a study of T cells in Graves' hyperthyroidism and ophthalmopathy. The study's findings and limits: Most clonotypes expanded in thyroid above 0.001 were likewise present in blood.

Amplification targeted TCR beta CDR3 regions from RNA transcripts. HTBI primers were employed in a first-round RT-PCR of the TCR CDR3. Via MiXCR, TCRdb re-called the multiplex PCR reads, giving one row per CDR3 protein. Found here are some 510,000 distinct CDR3 sequences, 35% to 55% of them singletons; the top ten hold roughly 8.2%. Germline V gene lookup returns CDR1 DFQATT and CDR2 SNEGSKA (reference sequence). V dropped 6 bases and J dropped 9 bases, with 18 bases sitting between them. The CDR3 is made up of 13 amino acids. Stable Graves' hyperthyroidism denoted no ophthalmopathy progression over 18 months. The hyperthyroidism was newly diagnosed and had lasted under 2 months; the patients were aged 18 to 65. Clinical symptoms, serum thyroxine and TRAb, thyroid ultrasound and orbital computed tomography were used for the diagnoses.

This sequence originates from a young woman with Graves' hyperthyroidism. This chain uses TRBV20-1 with TRBJ1-5; tentative D call: TRBD1 (6 bases). The source material was peripheral blood or thyroid tissue (not recorded which). This CDR3 reads CSAKETGILPQHF. The CDR3 nucleotides are TGCAGTGCAAAAGAGACAGGAATCTTGCCCCAGCATTTT.